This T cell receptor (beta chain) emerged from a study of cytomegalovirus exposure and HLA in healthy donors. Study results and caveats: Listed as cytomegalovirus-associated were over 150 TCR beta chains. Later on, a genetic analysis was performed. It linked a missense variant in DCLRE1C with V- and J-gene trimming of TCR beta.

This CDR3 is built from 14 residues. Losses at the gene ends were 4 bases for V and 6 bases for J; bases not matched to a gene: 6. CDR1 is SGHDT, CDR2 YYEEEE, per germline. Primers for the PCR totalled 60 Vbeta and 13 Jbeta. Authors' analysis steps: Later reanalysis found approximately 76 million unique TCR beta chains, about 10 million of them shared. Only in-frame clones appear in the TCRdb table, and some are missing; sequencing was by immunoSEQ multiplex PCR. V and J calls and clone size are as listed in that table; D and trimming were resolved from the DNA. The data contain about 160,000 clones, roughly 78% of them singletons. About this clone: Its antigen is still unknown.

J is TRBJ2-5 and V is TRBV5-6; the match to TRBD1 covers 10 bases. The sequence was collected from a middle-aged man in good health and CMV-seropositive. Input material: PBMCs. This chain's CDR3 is CASSRDRGMKTQYF. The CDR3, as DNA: TGTGCCAGCAGCCGGGACAGGGGAATGAAGACCCAGTACTTC.